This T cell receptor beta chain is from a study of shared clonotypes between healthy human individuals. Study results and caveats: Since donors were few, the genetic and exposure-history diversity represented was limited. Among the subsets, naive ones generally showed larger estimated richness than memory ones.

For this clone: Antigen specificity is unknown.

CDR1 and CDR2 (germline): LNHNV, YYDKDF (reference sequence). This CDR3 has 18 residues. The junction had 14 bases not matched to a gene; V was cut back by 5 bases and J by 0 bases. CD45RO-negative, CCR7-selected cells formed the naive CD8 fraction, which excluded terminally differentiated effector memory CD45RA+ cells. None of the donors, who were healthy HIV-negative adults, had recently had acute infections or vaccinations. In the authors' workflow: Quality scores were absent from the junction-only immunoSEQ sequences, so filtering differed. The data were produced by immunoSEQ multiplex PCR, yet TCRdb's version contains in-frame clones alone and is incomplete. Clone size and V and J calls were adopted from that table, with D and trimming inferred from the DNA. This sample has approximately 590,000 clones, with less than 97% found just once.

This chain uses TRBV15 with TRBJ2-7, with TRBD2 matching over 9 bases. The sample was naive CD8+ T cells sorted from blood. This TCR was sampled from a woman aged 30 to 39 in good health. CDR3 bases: TGTGCCACCAGCCGGGGAATTAGGACTAGCGAAAGCTCCTACGAGCAGTACTTC. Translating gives CATSRGIRTSESSYEQYF.